Listed below are T cell receptor beta chains from one sample, sequenced in a study of post-analysis software for immune sequencing data. Using its own MiXCR run on the PCR reads, TCRdb lists one record per CDR3 protein. The data contain around 400,000 distinct CDR3 sequences, 30% to 40% of them seen just once; the ten biggest clones take up less than 8%. Sequences were obtained from blood. These receptors all stem from a girl aged 2-9 years with multiple sclerosis. CDR3s include the opening cysteine and the closing phenylalanine or tryptophan. The D gene is left open where the match is weak. Only part of the rows carry a size: once, few, many, or a class if the clone is expanded.

cdr3_nt,cdr3_aa,d_call,clone_size,j_call,v_call
TGCGCCAGCAGCCCCCGGGACCCATTAACAATGAACACTGAAGCTTTCTTT,CASSPRDPLTMNTEAFF,-,-,TRBJ1-1,TRBV5-1
TGTGCCAGCAGTTCTACAGGGTTCCAAGAGACCCAGTACTTC,CASSSTGFQETQYF,-,-,TRBJ2-5,TRBV12-3/TRBV12-4
TGTGCCAGCCAAGGGGGCCACCAAGAGACCCAGTACTTC,CASQGGHQETQYF,TRBD1,-,TRBJ2-5,TRBV9
TGTGCCAGCAGTTTGGGCGGGGGACAGGTGCCAGCTAACTATGGCTACACCTTC,CASSLGGGQVPANYGYTF,TRBD1,few,TRBJ1-2,TRBV12-3/TRBV12-4
TGTGCCAGCAGCTTAGTCCCCTACCGAGGTCCGGCCGATGAGCAGTTCTTC,CASSLVPYRGPADEQFF,-,few,TRBJ2-1,TRBV7-6
TGTGCCAGCAGCCCTGCTACGCTTGAGCAGTCCTTC,CASSPATLEQSF,-,-,TRBJ2-1,TRBV12-3/TRBV12-4
TGTGCCAGCAGTTACGCGGGTCAATTCGGGGAGCAGTACTTC,CASSYAGQFGEQYF,-,many,TRBJ2-7,TRBV6-5
TGTGCCAGCAGCGAGGACACTTTGCAAGAGACCCAGTACTTC,CASSEDTLQETQYF,-,-,TRBJ2-5,TRBV7-9
TGTGCCATCAGAAATTCGGAGGCACTTGTGGATGAGCAGTTCTTC,CAIRNSEALVDEQFF,-,-,TRBJ2-1,TRBV10-3
TGTGCCAGCAGCCCCACTCTCGGAGGGGGGACTGAAGCTTTCTTT,CASSPTLGGGTEAFF,-,-,TRBJ1-1,TRBV7-9
TGCGCCAGCAGCCAAGGGAGGACAGGGTACCGCACAGATACGCAGTATTTT,CASSQGRTGYRTDTQYF,TRBD1,-,TRBJ2-3,TRBV4-1
TGTGCCACCAGCAGGCGGCGGGGCGTGGAGACCCAGTACTTC,CATSRRRGVETQYF,-,-,TRBJ2-5,TRBV15
TGTGCCAGCAGTCCAGGGACAGGCCCTCTCCCCTACGAGCAGTACTTC,CASSPGTGPLPYEQYF,TRBD1,few,TRBJ2-7,TRBV27
TGTGCCAGCAGCCTTATGCGTGACACTGAAGCTTTCTTT,CASSLMRDTEAFF,-,-,TRBJ1-1,TRBV6-5
TGCAGTGCTATACGACCGGGTCCCTACGAGCAGTACTTC,CSAIRPGPYEQYF,-,-,TRBJ2-7,TRBV20-1
TGCGCCAGCAGCCAAGATCGTGGGGGGACTTCCTATGGCTACACCTTC,CASSQDRGGTSYGYTF,-,-,TRBJ1-2,TRBV4-1
TGCAGCGTTGTGAACCGGGACAGGGGTTCGAGCGGCTACACCTTC,CSVVNRDRGSSGYTF,TRBD1,-,TRBJ1-2,TRBV29-1
TGTGCCAGCAGTTTATCGATCCGGGGGGGGTTCGACAATGAGCAGTTCTTC,CASSLSIRGGFDNEQFF,TRBD2,few,TRBJ2-1,TRBV27
TGCGCCAGCAGCCAAAACCGCCAAGGGCCTCGGTCGTATAATTCACCCCTCCACTTT,CASSQNRQGPRSYNSPLHF,-,-,TRBJ1-6,TRBV4-1
TGCAGTGCTAGATATTCGGCAGGGGTGAACACTGAAGCTTTCTTT,CSARYSAGVNTEAFF,-,-,TRBJ1-1,TRBV20-1
TGCAGCGTTGAGTCTGGGACAGGGTCCTACGAGCAGTACTTC,CSVESGTGSYEQYF,TRBD1,-,TRBJ2-7,TRBV29-1
TGTGCCAGCAGCTTAAAATTTACAGGGGGCGACCAAGAGACCCAGTACTTC,CASSLKFTGGDQETQYF,TRBD1,few,TRBJ2-5,TRBV7-9
TGTGCCAGCAGTGATGGTAGCGGGGGAGACTACAATGAGCAGTTCTTC,CASSDGSGGDYNEQFF,TRBD2,-,TRBJ2-1,TRBV6-1
TGCAGCGTTTCTCGTGGGACCCTCTATGGCTACACCTTC,CSVSRGTLYGYTF,-,-,TRBJ1-2,TRBV29-1
TGCGCCAGCAGCCAAGATTATGTGACTAGCGTCCCTAACAATGAGCAGTTCTTC,CASSQDYVTSVPNNEQFF,TRBD2,few,TRBJ2-1,TRBV4-3
TGCGCCAGCAACCCGGGTGCTTTGGGGCGCGAAAAACTGTTTTTT,CASNPGALGREKLFF,-,few,TRBJ1-4,TRBV5-1
TGCAGTGCTAGAGAGGGGACAGGACCCTCCTACGAGCAGTACTTC,CSAREGTGPSYEQYF,TRBD1,few,TRBJ2-7,TRBV20-1
TGTGCCAGCAGTTTCCGACAGGGTATGAACACTGAAGCTTTCTTT,CASSFRQGMNTEAFF,TRBD1,-,TRBJ1-1,TRBV12-3/TRBV12-4
TGTGCCTGTAGTAGATACAGGACTAGCGGGCAAGAGACCCAGTACTTC,CACSRYRTSGQETQYF,TRBD2,-,TRBJ2-5,TRBV19
TGTGCCATCAGTGAGTCGAAGTCAGATACGCAGTATTTT,CAISESKSDTQYF,-,few,TRBJ2-3,TRBV10-3
TGTGCCAGCAGCTTGAGACAGGGAGAGCAGCCCCAGCATTTT,CASSLRQGEQPQHF,TRBD1,-,TRBJ1-5,TRBV12-3/TRBV12-4
TGCAGCGTCGACGGAGGCAACTTCGGCTACGAGCAGTACTTC,CSVDGGNFGYEQYF,-,-,TRBJ2-7,TRBV29-1
TGTGCCAGCAGGATAGCGGGAGGGACATACAATGTGCAGTTCTTC,CASRIAGGTYNVQFF,TRBD2,-,TRBJ2-1,TRBV12-3/TRBV12-4
TGTGCCAGCAGCTTGATTCGGGTAAACAATGAGCAGTACTTC,CASSLIRVNNEQYF,-,-,TRBJ2-7,TRBV7-2
TGTGCCAGCAGCCCCGAGGTGAACACTGAAGCTTTCTTT,CASSPEVNTEAFF,-,-,TRBJ1-1,TRBV6-5
TGCAGTGCTAACGGGGCCACAGATACGCAGTATTTT,CSANGATDTQYF,-,few,TRBJ2-3,TRBV20-1
TGCAGTGCTACAATTCTTAATCGCGAGCAGTACTTC,CSATILNREQYF,-,-,TRBJ2-7,TRBV20-1
TGTGCCAGCAGTCAGCAACAGGAGCTGGGGGGGTATGGCTACACCTTC,CASSQQQELGGYGYTF,-,few,TRBJ1-2,TRBV6-5
TGTGCCAGCGTCTCCCCGACCCCGAGCACAGATACGCAGTATTTT,CASVSPTPSTDTQYF,-,once,TRBJ2-3,TRBV21-1
TGTGCTAGTGGTATCCGCCTTCAAGGGGCCTACAATGAGCAGTTCTTC,CASGIRLQGAYNEQFF,-,-,TRBJ2-1,TRBV12-5
TGTGCCAGCAGTTTGGGGGGGGGGATCTCTGGAAACACCATATATTTT,CASSLGGGISGNTIYF,-,-,TRBJ1-3,TRBV28
TGCGCCAGCAGCCAAGATCTTGGAACCGACTATGGCTACACCTTC,CASSQDLGTDYGYTF,-,-,TRBJ1-2,TRBV4-1
TGTGCCAGCTGGCCCTTAGACGGGGAGACCCAGTACTTC,CASWPLDGETQYF,-,-,TRBJ2-5,TRBV28
TGTGCCAGCAGTGAACTGGGGGCGGAAGGCTGCACCTTC,CASSELGAEGCTF,-,once,TRBJ1-2,TRBV6-1
TGTGCCACGGTGGTAACGACAGTCTACGAGCAGTACTTC,CATVVTTVYEQYF,-,-,TRBJ2-7,TRBV6-1
TGTGCCAGCAGCTTAAGTGAGCAGTTCTTC,CASSLSEQFF,-,-,TRBJ2-1,TRBV7-9
TGCAGTGCTAACCAGAGAGAGACCCAGTACTTC,CSANQRETQYF,-,-,TRBJ2-5,TRBV20-1
TGTGCCAGCAGTTTCGGGACAGGGGCAGGCACTGAAGCTTTCTTT,CASSFGTGAGTEAFF,TRBD1,-,TRBJ1-1,TRBV12-3/TRBV12-4
TGCAGTGCTAGAGATATTAGACAGCTTAACATTCAGTACTTC,CSARDIRQLNIQYF,-,-,TRBJ2-4,TRBV20-1
TGCAGTGTCAGGGGAGGGATGGCCTACGAGCAGTACTTC,CSVRGGMAYEQYF,-,-,TRBJ2-7,TRBV20-1
TGTGCCAGCAGCTTAGGGGGGGGACTACCTTACTACAATGAGCAGTTCTTC,CASSLGGGLPYYNEQFF,TRBD2,-,TRBJ2-1,TRBV7-2
TGTGCCAGCAGCTTACGGACAGGCGGTTCCTACAATGAGCAGTTCTTC,CASSLRTGGSYNEQFF,TRBD1,-,TRBJ2-1,TRBV7-6
TGTGCCAGCCTATCCCAGGGGGCCGACGGAGAGACCCAGTACTTC,CASLSQGADGETQYF,TRBD1,-,TRBJ2-5,TRBV28